This T cell receptor beta chain comes out of a study of T-cell reconstitution after alpha-beta-depleted transplantation in children. Study results and limitations: Expanded clones from the graft, numbering several hundred, reportedly supplied alpha-beta T cells about two months after transplant. Diversity of TCRbeta at day 60 was high in some patients, arising from surviving recipient T cells and thymic progenitors. Newly produced T cells mostly accounted for T-cell counts and diversity one year post-transplant.

The CDR3 has 12 residues. Per germline, CDR1 MNHEY and CDR2 SVGEGT. The V gene lost 5 bases and the J gene lost 6 bases, with 10 bases spanning the gap. For TCRbeta, the library was prepared with unique molecular identifiers. TCRdb re-derived calls from the PCR reads in MiXCR, one entry per CDR3 protein. The sample holds about 900,000 distinct CDR3 sequences, around 30% seen once. Points on this clonotype: The antigen remains undetermined.

Sequencing used PBMCs, mostly from graft donor cells, obtained 360 days after TCRalphabeta/CD19-depleted stem cell transplant. This clonotype was sampled from a boy under three years old who had a stem cell transplant for SCID, so the T cells may come from the graft donor. V gene TRBV6-2 or TRBV6-3 combines with J gene TRBJ1-1; D is ambiguous. For the CDR3, the DNA is TGTGCCAGCAGTACCCGGTTAGCTGAAGCTTTCTTT. Residues: CASSTRLAEAFF.